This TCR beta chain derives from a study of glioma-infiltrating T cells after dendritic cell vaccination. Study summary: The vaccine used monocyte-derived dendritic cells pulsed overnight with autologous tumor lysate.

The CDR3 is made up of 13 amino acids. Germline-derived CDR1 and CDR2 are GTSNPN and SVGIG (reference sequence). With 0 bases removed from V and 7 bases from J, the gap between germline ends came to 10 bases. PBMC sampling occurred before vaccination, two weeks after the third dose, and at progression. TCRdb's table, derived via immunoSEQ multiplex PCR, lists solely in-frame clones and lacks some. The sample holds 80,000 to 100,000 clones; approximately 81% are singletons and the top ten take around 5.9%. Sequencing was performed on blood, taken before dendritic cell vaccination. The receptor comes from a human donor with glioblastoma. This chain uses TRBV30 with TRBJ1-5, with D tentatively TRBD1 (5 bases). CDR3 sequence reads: CAWSVKGAQPQHF. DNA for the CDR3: TGTGCCTGGAGTGTCAAAGGGGCCCAGCCCCAGCATTTT.